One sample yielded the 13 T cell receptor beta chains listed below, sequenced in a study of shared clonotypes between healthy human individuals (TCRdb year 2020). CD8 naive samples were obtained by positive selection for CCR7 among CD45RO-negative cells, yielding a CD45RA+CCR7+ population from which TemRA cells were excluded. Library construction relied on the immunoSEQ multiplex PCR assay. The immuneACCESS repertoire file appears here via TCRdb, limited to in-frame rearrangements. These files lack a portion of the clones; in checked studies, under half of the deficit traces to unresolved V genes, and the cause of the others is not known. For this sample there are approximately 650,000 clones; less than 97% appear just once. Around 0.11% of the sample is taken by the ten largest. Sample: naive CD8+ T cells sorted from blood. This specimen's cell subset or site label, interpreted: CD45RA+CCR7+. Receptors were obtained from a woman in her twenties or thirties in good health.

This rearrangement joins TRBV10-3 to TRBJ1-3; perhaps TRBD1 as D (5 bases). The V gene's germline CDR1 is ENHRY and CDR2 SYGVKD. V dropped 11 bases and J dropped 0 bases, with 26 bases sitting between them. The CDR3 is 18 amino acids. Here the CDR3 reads CALSQEDKPRSSGNTIYF. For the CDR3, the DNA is TGTGCCCTCTCGCAGGAGGACAAACCGCGTAGCTCTGGAAACACCATATATTTT.

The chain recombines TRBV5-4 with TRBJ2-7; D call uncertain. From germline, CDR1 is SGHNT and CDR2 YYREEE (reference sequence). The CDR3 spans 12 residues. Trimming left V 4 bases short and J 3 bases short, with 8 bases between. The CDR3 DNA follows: TGTGCCAGCAGCCTGACAAGCTACGAGCAGTACTTC. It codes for CASSLTSYEQYF. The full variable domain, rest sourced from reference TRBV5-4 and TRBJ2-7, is ETGVTQSPTHLIKTRGQQVTLRCSSQSGHNTVSWYQQALGQGPQFIFQYYREEENGRGNFPPRFSGLQFPNYSSELNVNALELDDSALYLCASSLTSYEQYFGPGTRLTVT.

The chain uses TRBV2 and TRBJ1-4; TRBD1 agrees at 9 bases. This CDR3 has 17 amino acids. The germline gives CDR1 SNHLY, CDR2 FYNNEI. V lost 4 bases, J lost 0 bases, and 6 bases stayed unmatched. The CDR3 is CASSGQGGIPTNEKLFF. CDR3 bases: TGTGCCAGCAGTGGACAGGGGGGAATACCAACTAATGAAAAACTGTTTTTT.

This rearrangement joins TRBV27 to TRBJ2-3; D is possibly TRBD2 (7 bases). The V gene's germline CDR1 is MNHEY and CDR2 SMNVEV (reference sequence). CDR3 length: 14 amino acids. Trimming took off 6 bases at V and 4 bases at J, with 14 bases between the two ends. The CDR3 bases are TGTGCCAGCAGCTATGGGGGGGCCGCAGATACGCAGTATTTT. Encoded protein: CASSYGGAADTQYF.

The CDR3 loop reads CASRRREYTGELFF. In nucleotides, the CDR3 is TGTGCCAGTAGAAGAAGGGAGTACACCGGGGAGCTGTTTTTT. The chain links TRBV19 to TRBJ2-2; tentatively, D is TRBD2 (5 bases). Between the trimmed V and J ends, which lost 6 bases and 3 bases, there was a span of 11 bases. This CDR3 contains 14 residues. Germline assignment: CDR1 LNHDA and CDR2 SQIVND (reference sequence).

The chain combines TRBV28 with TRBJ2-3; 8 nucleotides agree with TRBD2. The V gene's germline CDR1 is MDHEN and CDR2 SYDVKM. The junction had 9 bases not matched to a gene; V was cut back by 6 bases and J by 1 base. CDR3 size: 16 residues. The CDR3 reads CASRPRGSGGTDTQYF. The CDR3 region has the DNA TGTGCCAGCAGGCCAAGGGGTAGCGGGGGCACAGATACGCAGTATTTT.

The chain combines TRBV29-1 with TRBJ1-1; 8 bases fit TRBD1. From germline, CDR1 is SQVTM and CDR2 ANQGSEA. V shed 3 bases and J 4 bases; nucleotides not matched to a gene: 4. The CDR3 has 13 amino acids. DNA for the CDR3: TGCAGCGTTGAGGAGCAGGGGGCCACTGAAGCTTTCTTT. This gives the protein CSVEEQGATEAFF.

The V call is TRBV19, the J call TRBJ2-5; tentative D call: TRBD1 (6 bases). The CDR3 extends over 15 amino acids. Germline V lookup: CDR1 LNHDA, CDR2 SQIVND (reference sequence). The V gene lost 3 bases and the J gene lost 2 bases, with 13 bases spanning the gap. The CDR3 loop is CASSISQGNQETQYF. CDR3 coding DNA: TGTGCCAGTAGTATTTCTCAGGGGAATCAAGAGACCCAGTACTTC.

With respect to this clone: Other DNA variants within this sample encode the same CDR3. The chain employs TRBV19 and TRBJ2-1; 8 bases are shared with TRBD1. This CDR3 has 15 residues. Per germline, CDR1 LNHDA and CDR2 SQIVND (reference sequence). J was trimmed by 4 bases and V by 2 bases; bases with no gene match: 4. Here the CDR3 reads CASSISQGAYNEQFF. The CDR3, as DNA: TGTGCCAGTAGTATATCCCAGGGGGCTTACAATGAGCAGTTCTTC.

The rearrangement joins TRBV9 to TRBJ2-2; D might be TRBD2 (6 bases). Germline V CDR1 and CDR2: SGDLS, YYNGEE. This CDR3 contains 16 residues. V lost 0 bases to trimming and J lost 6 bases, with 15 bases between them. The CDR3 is CASSVGVGSFAGELFF. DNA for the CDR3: TGTGCCAGCAGCGTAGGAGTCGGGAGTTTCGCCGGGGAGCTGTTTTTT. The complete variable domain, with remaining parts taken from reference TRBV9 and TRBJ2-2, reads DSGVTQTPKHLITATGQRVTLRCSPRSGDLSVYWYQQSLDQGLQFLIQYYNGEERAKGNILERFSAQQFPDLHSELNLSSLELGDSALYFCASSVGVGSFAGELFFGEGSRLTVL.

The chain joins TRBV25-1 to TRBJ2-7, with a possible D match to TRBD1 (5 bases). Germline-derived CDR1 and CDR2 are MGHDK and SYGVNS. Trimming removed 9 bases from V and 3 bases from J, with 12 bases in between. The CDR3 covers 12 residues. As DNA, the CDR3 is TGTGCCAGTAACCTAGGGGTCTACGAGCAGTACTTC. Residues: CASNLGVYEQYF.

The CDR3 sequence is CASSFRTSGVNEQYF. The CDR3 nucleotides are TGTGCCAGCAGCTTCCGGACTAGCGGGGTCAACGAGCAGTACTTC. The chain employs TRBV13 and TRBJ2-7; TRBD2 matches at 12 bases. This CDR3 spans 15 amino acids. Germline lookup yields CDR1 PRHDT and CDR2 FYEKMQ (reference sequence). V trimming: 3 bases; J trimming: 5 bases; junction bases outside the gene matches: 5.

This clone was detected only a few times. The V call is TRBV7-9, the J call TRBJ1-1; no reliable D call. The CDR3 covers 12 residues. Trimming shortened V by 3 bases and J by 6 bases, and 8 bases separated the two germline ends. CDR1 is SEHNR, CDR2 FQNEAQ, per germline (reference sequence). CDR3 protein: CASSFSIAEAFF. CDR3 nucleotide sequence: TGTGCCAGCAGCTTCTCTATCGCTGAAGCTTTCTTT.